The 16 T cell receptor beta chains listed next were all sequenced from one sample in a study of blood T cell repertoires in COVID-19. Measured with immunoSEQ multiplex PCR; TCRdb has only the in-frame clones, and not every one. The repertoire includes approximately 220,000 clones, 80% to 90% of them detected once, and approximately 6.2% sits in the top ten. What was sequenced was peripheral blood. Receptors were obtained from a man in his fifties or sixties who had recovered from COVID-19.

This sequence joins TRBV3-1 (or the pseudogene TRBV3-2) and TRBJ2-2; 11 bases agree with TRBD2. This CDR3 contains 16 residues. V gave up 4 bases and J gave up 1 base; unmatched junction bases: 2. CDR1 is LGHDT and CDR2 is YNNKEL in the germline V gene (reference sequence). The DNA of the CDR3 is TGTGCCAGCAGCCCTAGCGGGAGGAAGAACACCGGGGAGCTGTTTTTT. Translated, it gives CASSPSGRKNTGELFF.

This chain links TRBV9 with TRBJ2-2; D gene uncertain. Trimming pared 2 bases from V and 5 bases from J, leaving 13 bases between. The CDR3 spans 15 residues. From germline, CDR1 is SGDLS and CDR2 YYNGEE. CDR3 loop: CASSVIPKATGELFF. For the CDR3, the DNA is TGTGCCAGCAGCGTTATCCCCAAAGCAACCGGGGAGCTGTTTTTT. Using reference TRBV9 and TRBJ2-2 for the parts outside the CDR3, the full variable domain is DSGVTQTPKHLITATGQRVTLRCSPRSGDLSVYWYQQSLDQGLQFLIQYYNGEERAKGNILERFSAQQFPDLHSELNLSSLELGDSALYFCASSVIPKATGELFFGEGSRLTVL.

This chain uses TRBV28 with TRBJ2-7, with 7 nucleotides matching TRBD2. The trim removed 4 bases at V and 3 bases at J, leaving 9 bases unmatched. Germline assignment: CDR1 MDHEN and CDR2 SYDVKM. This CDR3 contains 15 residues. CDR3 DNA: TGTGCCAGCAGTTCCGGAGCGGGACGCGGCTACGAGCAGTACTTC. Protein sequence: CASSSGAGRGYEQYF.

V and J are TRBV2 and TRBJ2-2, with TRBD1 matching over 9 bases. Germline CDR1 SNHLY, CDR2 FYNNEI. After removal of 7 bases from V and 7 bases from J, the junction contained 10 bases not matched to a gene. The CDR3 covers 15 residues. The CDR3 sequence is CASTAQGARSGELFF. CDR3 DNA sequence: TGTGCCAGCACTGCACAGGGGGCGCGTAGCGGGGAGCTGTTTTTT.

The CDR3 loop reads CATSDSGSSNTEAFF. CDR3 in DNA: TGTGCCACCAGTGATTCGGGGTCGTCGAACACTGAAGCTTTCTTT. V usage is TRBV24-1 and J usage is TRBJ1-1; D unresolved. CDR3 length: 15 residues. Germline lookup yields CDR1 KGHDR and CDR2 SFDVKD. Trimming shortened V by 2 bases and J by 1 base, and 10 bases separated the two germline ends.

A single count supports this clone. The V and J genes are TRBV10-3 and TRBJ2-3; TRBD1 aligns across 9 bases. This CDR3 is 13 amino acids long. With 10 bases clipped from V and 6 bases from J, the junction kept 8 bases outside the gene matches. Germline V CDR1 and CDR2: ENHRY, SYGVKD. CDR3 nucleotides: TGTGCCACCCGACAGGGGGGCTTGGATACGCAGTATTTT. This codes for CATRQGGLDTQYF.

V usage is TRBV4-3 and J usage is TRBJ1-2; D call uncertain. Deletions cut 0 bases from V and 0 bases from J, with 8 bases between. Germline CDR1 reads LGHNA; CDR2 reads YSLEER. This CDR3 region has 15 residues. The CDR3 nucleotides read TGCGCCAGCAGCCAAGATCCCGGAGCTAACTATGGCTACACCTTC. Translation gives CASSQDPGANYGYTF.

This chain connects TRBV7-7 to TRBJ2-1, with 8 nucleotides matching TRBD2. Per the germline V gene, CDR1 is SSHAT and CDR2 is FNYEAQ (reference sequence). V was pared by 3 bases and J by 5 bases, with 6 bases of the junction left unmatched. The CDR3 spans 15 residues. The CDR3 coding sequence is TGTGCCAGCAGCTTGGGAGCGGGAGCCCACAATGAGCAGTTCTTC. Translation: CASSLGAGAHNEQFF.

This clone was recorded once. This chain links TRBV7-9 with TRBJ2-5; 12 nucleotides line up with TRBD2. CDR1 SEHNR and CDR2 FQNEAQ come from the germline V gene (reference sequence). The V gene end was trimmed by 1 base and the J gene end by 0 bases; junction bases not matched to a gene: 9. The CDR3 is made up of 19 amino acids. The CDR3 sequence: CASSLGLAGGSLYQETQYF. Here the CDR3 DNA reads TGTGCCAGCAGCTTAGGGCTAGCGGGAGGGTCTTTGTACCAAGAGACCCAGTACTTC.

The chain has TRBV2 and TRBJ2-1; D gene unclear. The length of the CDR3 is 13 residues. Germline V gene data show CDR1 as SNHLY and CDR2 as FYNNEI. V shed 3 bases and J shed 6 bases, with 9 bases lying between them. CDR3 residues: CASSEAGGNEQFF. CDR3 nucleotides: TGTGCCAGCAGTGAGGCCGGCGGCAATGAGCAGTTCTTC.

The chain is built from TRBV29-1 and TRBJ2-3, with D possibly being TRBD2 (6 bases). Germline V lookup: CDR1 SQVTM, CDR2 ANQGSEA. This CDR3 comprises 14 residues. The germline V and J ends were trimmed by 8 bases and 1 base, with 16 bases remaining between them. This CDR3 is CSSRTTPGTDTQYF. DNA for the CDR3: TGCAGCTCCAGGACTACGCCAGGCACAGATACGCAGTATTTT.

This clone was seen once. The chain is built from TRBV29-1 and TRBJ2-4; D is ambiguous. CDR1 SQVTM and CDR2 ANQGSEA come from the germline V gene. The CDR3 covers 17 residues. V was pared by 1 base and J by 0 bases, with 16 bases between. As DNA, the CDR3 is TGCAGCGTTGAAGTAGCCGGTCAGAGACTAGCCAAAAACATTCAGTACTTC. This sequence encodes CSVEVAGQRLAKNIQYF.

The V call is TRBV9, the J call TRBJ2-5; 14 nucleotides agree with TRBD2. This CDR3 region has 16 residues. Germline-derived CDR1 and CDR2 are SGDLS and YYNGEE. Trimming cost V 3 bases and J 5 bases; bases outside gene matches: 6. CDR3 in amino acids: CASSEGTSGGQETQYF. Written as DNA, the CDR3 is TGTGCCAGCAGCGAGGGGACTAGCGGGGGCCAGGAGACCCAGTACTTC.

CDR3 DNA: TGTGCCAGCAGCCAACAGTCACCTGAAAAACTGTTTTTT. Amino acid sequence: CASSQQSPEKLFF. The chain is built from TRBV3-1 (or the pseudogene TRBV3-2) and TRBJ1-4; D remains ambiguous. Germline-derived CDR1 and CDR2 are LGHDT and YNNKEL (reference sequence). Trimming took off 2 bases at V and 7 bases at J, with 8 bases between the two ends. The CDR3 runs to 13 residues.

This clone has only one observation. The chain couples TRBV5-6 to TRBJ2-3, with TRBD2 matching 7 bases. V lost 4 bases and J lost 2; bases outside the gene matches: 10. The CDR3 runs to 16 residues. The germline V gene has CDR1 SGHDT and CDR2 YYEEEE. CDR3 amino acids: CASSTERDYPTDTQYF. The CDR3 DNA follows: TGTGCCAGCAGCACCGAACGGGACTATCCCACAGATACGCAGTATTTT.

The gene calls are TRBV7-9 and TRBJ2-7; tentative D call: TRBD2 (5 bases). V was trimmed by 5 bases and J by 5 bases, leaving 13 bases between them. Germline CDR1 is SEHNR and CDR2 is FQNEAQ (reference sequence). The CDR3 has 13 residues. In DNA form, the CDR3 reads TGTGCCAGCAGCCAGACGGAGGTCCACGAGCAGTACTTC. This sequence encodes CASSQTEVHEQYF.